This is a list of T cell receptor beta chains from one sample in a study of T cells after yellow fever vaccination. In TCRdb, the 5' RACE reads were re-called with MiXCR into one record per CDR3 protein. The sample includes 200,000 to 300,000 distinct CDR3 sequences, 5.5% to 8.5% of them seen just once. The input for sequencing was CD4+ T cells sorted from PBMCs, taken on the day of the yellow fever booster vaccination. Receptor source: a man younger than 45 who received the YFV17D yellow fever vaccine. Both conserved end residues are trimmed from each CDR3.

V | CDR3
TRBV7-2 | ASSSKGRTGGNEQF
TRBV6-1 | ASSRPPGNEQF
TRBV4-2 | ASSQGLQQY
TRBV6-5 | ASSYTPRTGIGELF
TRBV21-1 | ASRRLYTGELF
TRBV4-3 | ASSQAQGRATYNEQF
TRBV12-3/TRBV12-4 | ASSTTPGPISGNTIY
TRBV7-9 | ASSPLAGDSNEQF
TRBV28 | ASSLNHQPQH
TRBV20-1 | SAETGGWSYNSPLH
TRBV6-5 | ASSYRTGRNYGYT
TRBV12-3/TRBV12-4 | ASSFMPNARGPGEQY
TRBV20-1 | SANPMRTSGGGETQY
TRBV25-1 | ASSGGTEAF
TRBV15 | ATSRPSGSLAGELF
TRBV7-2 | ASSPSPTGVTEAF
TRBV21-1 | ASSKDGTSGTITGLCSYNEQF
TRBV7-2 | ASSPLKVRDAYEQY
TRBV12-3/TRBV12-4 | ASSHNSYNSPLH
TRBV7-3 | ASSLQTSLSNEQF
TRBV10-3 | AIGTSGVSSYEQY
TRBV5-1 | ASSRSGTSGSSEQF
TRBV4-1 | ASSPGLVRIGELF
TRBV20-1 | SARGDNEQF
TRBV3-1 | ASSPLGAGTYEQY
TRBV20-1 | SASMWEEGEQF
TRBV4-3 | ASSQHGRWGGNEKLF
TRBV6-1 | ASSVVGTEAF
TRBV6-5 | ASTYTTGELF
TRBV12-3/TRBV12-4 | ASGATDTQY
TRBV25-1 | ASSETGYYQPQH
TRBV7-2 | ASRRASYEQY
TRBV12-3/TRBV12-4 | ASSLDWRVIAGELF
TRBV21-1 | ASRPQGTESLAKNIQY
TRBV9 | ASSVDRGRTDTQY
TRBV20-1 | SASRREKVGTDTQY
TRBV12-3/TRBV12-4 | ASSRDYGGYEQF
TRBV9 | ASSEGTPSTDTQY
TRBV6-2/TRBV6-3 | ASKKGRLAGALSSYNEQF
TRBV11-2 | ASSAIPGTVRGELF
TRBV20-1 | SAPPGTGGFETQY
TRBV11-2 | ASSLGGLAVLDEQF
TRBV7-2 | ASSRVAGGYEQY
TRBV9 | ASSGGLAGFSGANVLT
TRBV6-2/TRBV6-3 | ASSPPGIGSNEQF
TRBV20-1 | SALLMGYVDHNEQF
TRBV5-1 | ASSLTSTYTGELF
TRBV27 | ASSFWDRGGYT
TRBV6-1 | ASSEATDRYPEAF
TRBV7-2 | ASSLREASYEQY
TRBV6-5 | ASSYATTRTHEQY